The 3 T cell receptor beta chains reported below all come from one sample, sequenced in a study of sequential checkpoint blockade in melanoma (dated by TCRdb to between 2018 and 2021). In the paper's terms, the treatment or condition label means: randomized to nivolumab then ipilimumab (arm A) or the reverse (arm B). Library preparation was by the immunoSEQ multiplex PCR assay. TCRdb carries this immuneACCESS record with in-frame sequences only. Its versions omit some clonotypes, under half of them owing to an unresolved V gene in the studies checked, with the rest unexplained. The table for this sample lists under 7,000 clones; roughly 26% of them were counted only once. The ten biggest clones cover nearly 10% of the sample. This material consisted of tumor tissue (inferred from file names), taken from a patient given nivolumab and ipilimumab in sequence. The receptors derive from a human donor with melanoma.

This clone was found a few times. The junction shows a germline mismatch at one end, possibly a read error. This rearrangement joins TRBV6-1 to TRBJ1-2, with D possibly being TRBD1 (5 bases). This CDR3 comprises 14 residues. Germline assignment: CDR1 MNHNS and CDR2 SASEGT. DNA for the CDR3: TGTGCCATCAGTGAAGGGGAGGGGAGCTATGGCTACACCTTC. Its protein product is CAISEGEGSYGYTF.

The rearrangement joins TRBV19 to TRBJ2-3; maybe TRBD2 (6 bases). Germline V gene data show CDR1 as LNHDA and CDR2 as SQIVND (reference sequence). Trimming removed 6 bases from V and 0 bases from J, with 10 bases in between. The CDR3 loop spans 14 amino acids. CDR3 residues: CASSLGTSTDTQYF. CDR3 nucleotide sequence: TGTGCCAGTAGCCTCGGGACTAGCACAGATACGCAGTATTTT. Drawing the rest from reference TRBV19 and TRBJ2-3, the complete variable domain is DGGITQSPKYLFRKEGQNVTLSCEQNLNHDAMYWYRQDPGQGLRLIYYSQIVNDFQKGDIAEGYSVSREKKESFPLTVTSAQKNPTAFYLCASSLGTSTDTQYFGPGTRLTVL.

V and J are TRBV5-1 and TRBJ2-2, with D possibly being TRBD1 or TRBD2 (6 bases each). The CDR3 is made up of 16 amino acids. The V gene lost 0 bases and the J gene lost 4 bases, with 13 bases spanning the gap. Germline V lookup: CDR1 SGHRS, CDR2 YFSETQ. The CDR3 is CASSLAGGLGTGELFF. CDR3 DNA: TGCGCCAGCAGCTTGGCCGGGGGCTTGGGCACCGGGGAGCTGTTTTTT.